This T cell receptor (beta chain) was obtained from a study of T cell responses to AZD1222 COVID-19 vaccine. Whole-study results and caveats: Possibly, clonal diversity was underestimated; donors were largely white British and included more females. Across spike, vaccine-associated CD4 TCRs were found, dominant at 160-218 and 743-854. No repertoire was sampled before or during the peak T cell response, only after it. Variant regions that are unmutated are reportedly the target of nearly half of spike-specific TCRs.

On this clone itself: Antigen specificity is unknown.

Assay: immunoSEQ multiplex PCR; the TCRdb copy retains only in-frame clones and omits some. The sample includes approximately 120,000 clones, 88% of them seen just once. The CDR3 contains 18 residues. J lost 4 bases, V lost 4 bases, and 14 bases had no gene match. Germline V lookup: CDR1 SGHVS, CDR2 FQNEAQ. Source: peripheral blood, taken on day 0 of MenACWY control vaccination. This clonotype was obtained from an adult in good health. The chain links TRBV7-8 to TRBJ2-7; TRBD2 agrees at 12 bases. DNA of the CDR3: TGTGCCAGCAGCTCACTCCGGCGGCTAGCGGGAGGGTATTACGAGCAGTACTTC. Its translation is CASSSLRRLAGGYYEQYF.